The next 7 T cell receptor beta chains were all read from a single sample in a study of blood T cell repertoires in COVID-19. Some clones are missing from TCRdb's copy, which holds only in-frame ones; the method was immunoSEQ multiplex PCR. In the table there are 240,000 or so clones, 82% of which are singletons. Sequenced sample: peripheral blood. Receptors were obtained from a woman aged 55-75 years with active or convalescent COVID-19.

The V call is TRBV6-6, the J call TRBJ1-6; 8 bases are shared with TRBD1. The CDR3 spans 14 residues. Trimming at V came to 6 bases and at J to 12 bases, leaving 10 bases not matched to a gene. Germline V gene lookup returns CDR1 MNHNY and CDR2 SVGAGI (reference sequence). In DNA, the CDR3 is TGTGCCAGCAGCCGTCCCTTACAGGGGGTACCCCTCCACTTT. This encodes CASSRPLQGVPLHF.

This chain links TRBV9 with TRBJ2-7; D unclear. The CDR3 is made up of 14 amino acids. V was cut by 0 bases and J by 3 bases, with 10 bases left in between. CDR1 and CDR2 (germline): SGDLS, YYNGEE. In nucleotides, the CDR3 is TGTGCCAGCAGCGTAGGATCAGAACACTACGAGCAGTACTTC. It encodes CASSVGSEHYEQYF.

The chain has TRBV6-5 and TRBJ1-1; no definite D call. The germline CDR1 and CDR2 sequences are MNHEY and SVGAGI. This CDR3 has 14 residues. Trimming removed 0 bases at V and 4 bases at J, with 9 bases between. The CDR3 region has the DNA TGTGCCAGCAGTTACTCGGCCCCGGGCACTGAAGCTTTCTTT. Translating it yields CASSYSAPGTEAFF.

The J gene is TRBJ1-3, the V gene TRBV6-5; D is perhaps TRBD1 (5 bases). The CDR3 has 14 residues. The ends were cut back, 5 bases at V and 3 bases at J, with 11 bases in the middle. CDR1 MNHEY and CDR2 SVGAGI come from the germline V gene. The CDR3 nucleotides read TGTGCCAGCAGTCTCCAGGGTGGTGGAAACACCATATATTTT. Translating gives CASSLQGGGNTIYF.

This clone appeared once. The chain joins TRBV27 to TRBJ1-2; a possible D gene is TRBD1 (5 bases). V lost 0 bases and J lost 0, with 17 bases in between. In germline, CDR1 is MNHEY, CDR2 SMNVEV (reference sequence). The CDR3 is 18 amino acids. The CDR3 sequence: CASSLSGGSLTANYGYTF. The CDR3, as DNA: TGTGCCAGCAGTTTATCCGGGGGGAGCTTAACAGCTAACTATGGCTACACCTTC.

This clone came up a few times. CDR3 DNA sequence: TGTGCCAGCAGTCCCGCTAGACAGGCTTACTATGGCTACACCTTC. Protein sequence: CASSPARQAYYGYTF. The gene calls are TRBV2 and TRBJ1-2; maybe TRBD1 (6 bases). Germline-derived CDR1 and CDR2 are SNHLY and FYNNEI. V dropped 5 bases and J dropped 3 bases, with 16 bases sitting between them. CDR3 size: 15 residues.

The chain couples TRBV2 to TRBJ1-1, with TRBD1 matching 9 bases. This CDR3 region has 14 residues. Germline trimming cut 8 bases from V and 2 bases from J; bases unmatched to any gene: 6. The germline gives CDR1 SNHLY, CDR2 FYNNEI. The CDR3 here is CASSDRGSNTEAFF. For the CDR3, the DNA is TGTGCCAGCTCAGACAGGGGGAGTAACACTGAAGCTTTCTTT.